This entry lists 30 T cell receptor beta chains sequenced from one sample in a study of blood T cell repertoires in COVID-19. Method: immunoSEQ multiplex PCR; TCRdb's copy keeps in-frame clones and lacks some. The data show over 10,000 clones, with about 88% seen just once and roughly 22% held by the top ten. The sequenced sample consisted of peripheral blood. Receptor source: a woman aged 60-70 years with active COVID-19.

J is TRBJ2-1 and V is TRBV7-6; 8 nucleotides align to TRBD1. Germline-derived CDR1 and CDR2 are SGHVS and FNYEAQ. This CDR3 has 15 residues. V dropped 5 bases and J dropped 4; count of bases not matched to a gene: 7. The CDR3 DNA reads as TGTGCCAGCAGCAACCTCCGGGACAGGTACAATGAGCAGTTCTTC. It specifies CASSNLRDRYNEQFF.

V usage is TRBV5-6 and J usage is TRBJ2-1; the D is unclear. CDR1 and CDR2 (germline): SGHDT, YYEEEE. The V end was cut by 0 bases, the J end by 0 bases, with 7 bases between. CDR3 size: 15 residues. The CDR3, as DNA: TGTGCCAGCAGCTTGGTAGCAAGCTCCTACAATGAGCAGTTCTTC. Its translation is CASSLVASSYNEQFF.

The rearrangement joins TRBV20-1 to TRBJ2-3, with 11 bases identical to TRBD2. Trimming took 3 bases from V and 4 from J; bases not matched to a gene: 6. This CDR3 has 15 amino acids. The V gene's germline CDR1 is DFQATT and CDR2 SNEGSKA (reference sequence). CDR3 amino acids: CSASSGRAVPDTQYF. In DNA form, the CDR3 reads TGCAGTGCTAGTAGCGGGAGGGCCGTCCCAGATACGCAGTATTTT.

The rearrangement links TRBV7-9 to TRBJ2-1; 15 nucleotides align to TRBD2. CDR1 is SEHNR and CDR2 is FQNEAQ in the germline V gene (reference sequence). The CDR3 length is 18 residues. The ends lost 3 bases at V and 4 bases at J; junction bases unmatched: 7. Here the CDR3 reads CASSLGLAGGLLYNEQFF. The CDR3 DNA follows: TGTGCCAGCAGCTTGGGACTAGCGGGGGGCCTTTTATACAATGAGCAGTTCTTC.

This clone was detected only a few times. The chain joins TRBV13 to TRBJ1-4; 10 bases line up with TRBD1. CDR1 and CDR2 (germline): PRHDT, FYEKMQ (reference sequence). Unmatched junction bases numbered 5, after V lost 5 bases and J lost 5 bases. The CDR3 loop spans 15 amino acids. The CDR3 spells CASSPTGQGNEKLFF. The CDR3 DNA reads TGTGCCAGCAGCCCCACGGGACAGGGGAATGAAAAACTGTTTTTT. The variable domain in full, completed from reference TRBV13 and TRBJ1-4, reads AAGVIQSPRHLIKEKRETATLKCYPIPRHDTVYWYQQGPGQDPQFLISFYEKMQSDKGSIPDRFSAQQFSDYHSELNMSSLELGDSALYFCASSPTGQGNEKLFFGSGTQLSVL.

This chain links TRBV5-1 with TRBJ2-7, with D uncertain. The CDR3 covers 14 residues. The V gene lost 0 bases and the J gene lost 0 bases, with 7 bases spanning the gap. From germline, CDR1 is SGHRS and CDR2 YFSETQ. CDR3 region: CASSLDSRSYEQYF. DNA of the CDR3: TGCGCCAGCAGCTTGGACAGCCGCTCCTACGAGCAGTACTTC.

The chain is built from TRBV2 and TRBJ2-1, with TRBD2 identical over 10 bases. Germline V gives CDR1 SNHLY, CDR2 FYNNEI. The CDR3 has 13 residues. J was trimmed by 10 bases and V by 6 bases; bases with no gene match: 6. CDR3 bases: TGTGCCAGCAGGGGGACAGCGGGAGGGGAGCAGTTCTTC. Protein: CASRGTAGGEQFF.

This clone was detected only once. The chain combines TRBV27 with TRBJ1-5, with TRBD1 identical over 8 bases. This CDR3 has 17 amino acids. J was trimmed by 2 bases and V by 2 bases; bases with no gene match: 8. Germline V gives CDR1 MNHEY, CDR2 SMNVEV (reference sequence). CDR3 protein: CASSLRNRGGGNQPQHF. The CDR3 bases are TGTGCCAGCAGTTTAAGAAACAGGGGGGGTGGCAATCAGCCCCAGCATTTT.

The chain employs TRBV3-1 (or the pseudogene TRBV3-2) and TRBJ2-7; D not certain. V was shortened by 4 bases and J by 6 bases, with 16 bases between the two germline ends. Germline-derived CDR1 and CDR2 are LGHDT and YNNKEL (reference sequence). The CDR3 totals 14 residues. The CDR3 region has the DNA TGTGCCAGCAGCCCACAACCGGGTCCCCGCGAGCAGTACGTC. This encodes CASSPQPGPREQYV.

This CDR3 reads CASSQWDSEETQYF. The CDR3 bases are TGTGCCAGCAGCCAATGGGACTCCGAAGAGACCCAGTACTTC. The chain links TRBV14 to TRBJ2-5, with D perhaps matching TRBD2 (6 bases). The CDR3 has 14 residues. V was pared by 2 bases and J by 3 bases, with 10 bases between. Germline-derived CDR1 and CDR2 are SGHDN and FVKESK.

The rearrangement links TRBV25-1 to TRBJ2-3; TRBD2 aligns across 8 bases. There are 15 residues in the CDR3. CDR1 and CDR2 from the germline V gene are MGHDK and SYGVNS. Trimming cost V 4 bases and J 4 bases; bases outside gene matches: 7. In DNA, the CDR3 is TGTGCCAGCAGTGTGAGCGGGAGTGGAGCAGATACGCAGTATTTT. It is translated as CASSVSGSGADTQYF.

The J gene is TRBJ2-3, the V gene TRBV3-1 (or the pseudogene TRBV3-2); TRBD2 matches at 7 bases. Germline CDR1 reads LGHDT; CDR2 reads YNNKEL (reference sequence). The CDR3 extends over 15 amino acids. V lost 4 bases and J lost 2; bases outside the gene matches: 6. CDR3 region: CASSPTGTTTDTQYF. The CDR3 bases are TGTGCCAGCAGCCCAACCGGGACTACCACAGATACGCAGTATTTT.

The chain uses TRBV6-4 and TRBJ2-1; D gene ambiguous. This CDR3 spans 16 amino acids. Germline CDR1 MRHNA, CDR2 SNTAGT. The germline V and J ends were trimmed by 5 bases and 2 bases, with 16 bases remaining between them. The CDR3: CASSPTLLNPYNEQFF. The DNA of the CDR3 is TGTGCCAGCAGTCCAACTCTCCTCAACCCCTACAATGAGCAGTTCTTC.

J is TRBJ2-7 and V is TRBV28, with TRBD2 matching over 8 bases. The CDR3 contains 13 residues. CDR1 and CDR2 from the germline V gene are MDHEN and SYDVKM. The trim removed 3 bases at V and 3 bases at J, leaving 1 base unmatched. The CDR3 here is CASSFGGGYEQYF. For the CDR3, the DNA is TGTGCCAGCAGTTTCGGGGGGGGCTACGAGCAGTACTTC. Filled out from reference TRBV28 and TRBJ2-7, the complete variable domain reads DVKVTQSSRYLVKRTGEKVFLECVQDMDHENMFWYRQDPGLGLRLIYFSYDVKMKEKGDIPEGYSVSREKKERFSLILESASTNQTSMYLCASSFGGGYEQYFGPGTRLTVT.

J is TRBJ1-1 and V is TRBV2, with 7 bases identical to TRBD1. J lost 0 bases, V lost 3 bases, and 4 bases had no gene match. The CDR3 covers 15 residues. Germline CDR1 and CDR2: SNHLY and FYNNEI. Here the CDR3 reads CASSDWDRLNTEAFF. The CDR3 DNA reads TGTGCCAGCAGTGATTGGGACAGACTGAACACTGAAGCTTTCTTT.

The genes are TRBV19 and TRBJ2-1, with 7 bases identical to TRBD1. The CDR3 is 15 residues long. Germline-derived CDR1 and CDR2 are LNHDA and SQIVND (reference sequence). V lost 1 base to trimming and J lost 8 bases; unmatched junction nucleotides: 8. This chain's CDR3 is CASSIGQDRMHEQFF. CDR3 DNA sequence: TGTGCCAGTAGTATAGGGCAGGACAGGATGCATGAGCAGTTCTTC.

The CDR3 nucleotides read TGTGCCAGTAGTCTCCGCCAGGGGGGTATAGAGACCCAGTACTTC. As protein: CASSLRQGGIETQYF. The rearrangement joins TRBV19 to TRBJ2-5; weak D call: TRBD1 (7 bases). V gave up 5 bases and J gave up 4 bases, with 17 bases separating them. Germline V lookup: CDR1 LNHDA, CDR2 SQIVND (reference sequence). The CDR3 contains 15 residues.

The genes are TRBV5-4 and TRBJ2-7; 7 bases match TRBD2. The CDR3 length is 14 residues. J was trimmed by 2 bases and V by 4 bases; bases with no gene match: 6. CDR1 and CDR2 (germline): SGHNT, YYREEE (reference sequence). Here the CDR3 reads CASSGPSGPYEQYF. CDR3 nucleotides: TGTGCCAGCAGCGGACCTAGCGGACCCTACGAGCAGTACTTC. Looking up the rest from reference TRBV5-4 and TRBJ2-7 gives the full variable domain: ETGVTQSPTHLIKTRGQQVTLRCSSQSGHNTVSWYQQALGQGPQFIFQYYREEENGRGNFPPRFSGLQFPNYSSELNVNALELDDSALYLCASSGPSGPYEQYFGPGTRLTVT.

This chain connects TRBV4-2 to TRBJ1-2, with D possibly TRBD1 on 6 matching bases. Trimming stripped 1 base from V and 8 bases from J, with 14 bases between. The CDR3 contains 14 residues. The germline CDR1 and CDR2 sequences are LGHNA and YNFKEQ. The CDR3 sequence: CASSQGGQGKGYTF. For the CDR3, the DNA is TGTGCCAGCAGCCAAGGAGGTCAGGGGAAGGGCTACACCTTC.

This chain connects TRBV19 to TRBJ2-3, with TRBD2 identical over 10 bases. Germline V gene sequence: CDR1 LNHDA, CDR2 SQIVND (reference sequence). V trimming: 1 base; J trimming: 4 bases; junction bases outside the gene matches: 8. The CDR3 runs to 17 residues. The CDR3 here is CASSIASGRLRADTQYF. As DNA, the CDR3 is TGTGCCAGTAGTATAGCTAGCGGGAGATTAAGGGCAGATACGCAGTATTTT. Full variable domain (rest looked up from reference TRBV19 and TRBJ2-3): DGGITQSPKYLFRKEGQNVTLSCEQNLNHDAMYWYRQDPGQGLRLIYYSQIVNDFQKGDIAEGYSVSREKKESFPLTVTSAQKNPTAFYLCASSIASGRLRADTQYFGPGTRLTVL.

CDR3 region: CASSVLQGFTEAFF. The CDR3 coding sequence is TGTGCCAGTAGTGTTCTCCAGGGATTCACTGAAGCTTTCTTT. The chain combines TRBV19 with TRBJ1-1, with TRBD1 as a possible D gene (5 bases). The CDR3 is 14 residues long. The V and J ends lost 5 bases and 4 bases respectively, with 14 bases between them. CDR1 is LNHDA and CDR2 is SQIVND in the germline V gene (reference sequence).

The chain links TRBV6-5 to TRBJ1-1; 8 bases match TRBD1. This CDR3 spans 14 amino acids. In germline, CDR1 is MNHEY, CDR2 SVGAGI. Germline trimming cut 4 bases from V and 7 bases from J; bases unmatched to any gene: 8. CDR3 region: CASSSLLGQGEAFF. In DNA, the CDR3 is TGTGCCAGCAGTTCTTTGCTCGGACAGGGTGAAGCTTTCTTT.

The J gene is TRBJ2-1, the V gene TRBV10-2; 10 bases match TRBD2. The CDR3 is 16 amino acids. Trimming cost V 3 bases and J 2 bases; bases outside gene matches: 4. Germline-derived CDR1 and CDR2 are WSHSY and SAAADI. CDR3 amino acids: CASSDRLAGTYNEQFF. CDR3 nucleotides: TGCGCCAGCAGTGACCGACTAGCGGGCACCTACAATGAGCAGTTCTTC.

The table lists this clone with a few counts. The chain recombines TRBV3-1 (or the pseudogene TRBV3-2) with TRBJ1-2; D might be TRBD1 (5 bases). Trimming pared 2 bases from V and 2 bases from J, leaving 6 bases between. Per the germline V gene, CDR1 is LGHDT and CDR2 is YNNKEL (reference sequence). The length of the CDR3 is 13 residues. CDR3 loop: CASSQSGNYGYTF. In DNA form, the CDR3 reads TGTGCCAGCAGCCAATCAGGGAACTATGGCTACACCTTC.

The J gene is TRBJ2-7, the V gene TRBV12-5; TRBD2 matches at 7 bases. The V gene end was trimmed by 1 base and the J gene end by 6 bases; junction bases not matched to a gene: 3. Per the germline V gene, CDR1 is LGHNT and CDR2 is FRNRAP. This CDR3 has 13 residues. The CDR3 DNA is TGTGCTAGTGGTTTGGGACTAGCTAGCGAGCAGTACTTC. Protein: CASGLGLASEQYF.

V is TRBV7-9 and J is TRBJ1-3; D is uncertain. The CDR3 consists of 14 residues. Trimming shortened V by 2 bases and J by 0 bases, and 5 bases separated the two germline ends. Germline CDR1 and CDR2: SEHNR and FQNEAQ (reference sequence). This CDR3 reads CASSLPFSGNTIYF. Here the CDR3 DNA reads TGTGCCAGCAGCTTACCCTTCTCTGGAAACACCATATATTTT.

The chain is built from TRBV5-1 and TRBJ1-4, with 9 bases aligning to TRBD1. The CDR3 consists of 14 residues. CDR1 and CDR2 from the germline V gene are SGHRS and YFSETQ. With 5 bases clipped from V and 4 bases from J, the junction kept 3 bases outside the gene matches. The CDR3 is CASRGTGNNEKLFF. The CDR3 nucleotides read TGCGCCAGCAGAGGGACAGGGAATAATGAAAAACTGTTTTTT.

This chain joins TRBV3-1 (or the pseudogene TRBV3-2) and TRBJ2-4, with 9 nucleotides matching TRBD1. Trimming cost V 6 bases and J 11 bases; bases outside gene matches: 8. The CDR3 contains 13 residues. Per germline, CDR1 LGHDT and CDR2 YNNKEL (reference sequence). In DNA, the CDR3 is TGTGCCAGCAGGACGGGACAGGGAGGCCTTCAGTACTTC. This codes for CASRTGQGGLQYF.

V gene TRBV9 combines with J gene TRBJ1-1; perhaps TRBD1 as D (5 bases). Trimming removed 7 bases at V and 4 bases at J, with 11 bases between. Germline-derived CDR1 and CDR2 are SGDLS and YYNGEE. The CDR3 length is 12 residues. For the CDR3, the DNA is TGTGCCAGCGGAGGGGTGGGCACTGAAGCTTTCTTT. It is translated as CASGGVGTEAFF.

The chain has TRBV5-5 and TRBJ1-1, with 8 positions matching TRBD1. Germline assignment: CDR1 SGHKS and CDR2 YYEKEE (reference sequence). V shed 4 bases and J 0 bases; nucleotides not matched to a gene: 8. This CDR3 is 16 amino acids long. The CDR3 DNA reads TGTGCCAGCAGCCTAGCCATACAGGGGGTGAACACTGAAGCTTTCTTT. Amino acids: CASSLAIQGVNTEAFF.